The 19 T cell receptor beta chains below were found in one sample sequenced in a study of cytomegalovirus exposure and HLA in healthy donors. The PCR made use of 60 Vbeta and 13 Jbeta primers. Method: immunoSEQ multiplex PCR; TCRdb's copy keeps in-frame clones and lacks some. Found here are about 36,000 clones, roughly 69% of them singletons; the top ten hold around 7%. The specimen sequenced was PBMCs. The receptors come from a man in his thirties or forties in good health and CMV-seronegative.

The chain joins TRBV7-9 to TRBJ1-5; D unclear. CDR1 SEHNR and CDR2 FQNEAQ come from the germline V gene (reference sequence). The CDR3 has 14 amino acids. Trimming removed 5 bases from V and 1 base from J, with 9 bases in between. CDR3 amino acids: CASSPGESNQPQHF. In DNA form, the CDR3 reads TGTGCCAGCAGCCCGGGAGAAAGCAATCAGCCCCAGCATTTT.

The chain combines TRBV5-1 with TRBJ1-4; 10 nucleotides line up with TRBD1. The germline V gene has CDR1 SGHRS and CDR2 YFSETQ. The CDR3 sequence is 15 residues long. Trimming at V came to 0 bases and at J to 5 bases, leaving 1 base not matched to a gene. CDR3 sequence reads: CASSLEGQGNEKLFF. CDR3 nucleotide sequence: TGCGCCAGCAGCTTGGAGGGACAGGGGAATGAAAAACTGTTTTTT.

The V call is TRBV18, the J call TRBJ2-1; 9 bases line up with TRBD2. CDR3 length: 16 amino acids. Germline V gives CDR1 KGHSH, CDR2 LQKENI. The ends lost 6 bases at V and 6 bases at J; junction bases unmatched: 12. Written as DNA, the CDR3 is TGTGCCAGCTCGCCCACCGGGACTAGCCGGAGCAATGAGCAGTTCTTC. This translates into CASSPTGTSRSNEQFF.

CDR3 residues: CASGKTGAYEQYF. As DNA, the CDR3 is TGTGCCAGCGGGAAGACAGGGGCCTACGAGCAGTACTTC. The chain employs TRBV27 and TRBJ2-7; 8 bases fit TRBD1. The germline V gene encodes CDR1 MNHEY and CDR2 SMNVEV (reference sequence). The V segment lost 8 bases and the J segment 2 bases; nucleotides outside the gene matches: 5. This CDR3 is built from 13 residues.

This clone was recorded a few times. The chain links TRBV28 to TRBJ2-4; D is ambiguous. In germline, CDR1 is MDHEN, CDR2 SYDVKM. The ends were cut back, 6 bases at V and 6 bases at J, with 12 bases in the middle. The CDR3 loop spans 13 amino acids. The CDR3 sequence is CASSPQVINIQYF. CDR3 DNA: TGTGCCAGCAGCCCACAAGTCATAAACATTCAGTACTTC. Full variable domain (outside the CDR3, taken from reference TRBV28 and TRBJ2-4): DVKVTQSSRYLVKRTGEKVFLECVQDMDHENMFWYRQDPGLGLRLIYFSYDVKMKEKGDIPEGYSVSREKKERFSLILESASTNQTSMYLCASSPQVINIQYFGAGTRLSVL.

This clone rates as medium-sized. The chain employs TRBV6-4 and TRBJ2-2; no firm D call. This CDR3 is 14 amino acids long. Germline loops: CDR1 MRHNA, CDR2 SNTAGT. The ends were cut back, 3 bases at V and 4 bases at J, with 9 bases in the middle. The CDR3 loop reads CASSEASGTGELFF. CDR3 DNA sequence: TGTGCCAGCAGTGAAGCTTCGGGCACCGGGGAGCTGTTTTTT.

The CDR3 sequence: CASSYTLSPPGEQYF. The CDR3 coding sequence is TGTGCCAGCAGTTACACTCTTAGCCCACCCGGCGAGCAGTACTTC. V and J are TRBV6-6 and TRBJ2-7; D is undetermined. Trimming took 2 bases from V and 6 from J, leaving 17 bases between them. CDR1 and CDR2 from the germline V gene are MNHNY and SVGAGI (reference sequence). This CDR3 region has 15 residues.

V is TRBV6-5 and J is TRBJ2-7; a possible D gene is TRBD1 (5 bases). The V and J ends lost 0 bases and 3 bases respectively, with 12 bases between them. This CDR3 is built from 15 residues. CDR1 is MNHEY, CDR2 SVGAGI, per germline. The CDR3 DNA reads as TGTGCCAGCAGTTACTCTGGAAGGGGTTTCTACGAGCAGTACTTC. Translating it yields CASSYSGRGFYEQYF.

The V and J genes are TRBV4-2 and TRBJ2-7, with 8 positions matching TRBD2. Germline CDR1 reads LGHNA; CDR2 reads YNFKEQ. V trimming: 4 bases; J trimming: 2 bases; junction bases outside the gene matches: 7. The CDR3 has 15 residues. The DNA of the CDR3 is TGTGCCAGCAGCCGGAGAGCGGGGGACACCTACGAGCAGTACTTC. It specifies CASSRRAGDTYEQYF.

The chain employs TRBV15 and TRBJ2-2; possibly TRBD1 for D (5 bases). Germline V gene sequence: CDR1 LNHNV, CDR2 YYDKDF (reference sequence). The V and J ends lost 8 bases and 13 bases respectively, with 20 bases between them. This CDR3 comprises 13 residues. This chain's CDR3 is CATRQSRTTGLFF. CDR3 nucleotides: TGTGCCACCCGACAGTCCCGAACCACGGGGCTGTTTTTT.

The chain is built from TRBV10-3 and TRBJ2-3; D unresolved. Germline loops: CDR1 ENHRY, CDR2 SYGVKD. V lost 3 bases to trimming and J lost 0 bases, with 13 bases between them. The CDR3 contains 16 residues. CDR3 DNA: TGTGCCATCAGTGACACCAAAAGTAGTAGCACAGATACGCAGTATTTT. This sequence encodes CAISDTKSSSTDTQYF.

The genes are TRBV12-2 and TRBJ2-7; TRBD1 was called by the table and not checked on the DNA. TRBV12-2 is classified as a pseudogene. The CDR3 has 14 amino acids. The CDR3 DNA reads as TGTGCAAGTCTTATGGACAGGGGGCGGAACGAGCAGTACTTC. Protein product: CASLMDRGRNEQYF.

The chain uses TRBV4-2 and TRBJ1-2, with D possibly matching TRBD1 (5 bases). CDR3 length: 15 residues. Per the germline V gene, CDR1 is LGHNA and CDR2 is YNFKEQ. V lost 0 bases and J lost 2, with 10 bases in between. The CDR3 coding sequence is TGTGCCAGCAGCCAAGATGTGGGGCTGAACTATGGCTACACCTTC. It translates to CASSQDVGLNYGYTF.

The chain uses TRBV15 and TRBJ2-6, with a tentative D call TRBD2 (6 bases). The ends were cut back, 5 bases at V and 0 bases at J, with 11 bases in the middle. Per germline, CDR1 LNHNV and CDR2 YYDKDF (reference sequence). This CDR3 comprises 16 residues. The CDR3, as DNA: TGTGCCACCAGCGCGGGACGGACCTCTGGGGCCAACGTCCTGACTTTC. Protein product: CATSAGRTSGANVLTF. Variable domain in full (rest from reference TRBV15 and TRBJ2-6): DAMVIQNPRYQVTQFGKPVTLSCSQTLNHNVMYWYQQKSSQAPKLLFHYYDKDFNNEADTPDNFQSRRPNTSFCFLDIRSPGLGDTAMYLCATSAGRTSGANVLTFGAGSRLTVL.

J is TRBJ2-7 and V is TRBV10-3, with 7 positions matching TRBD2. Germline V gene data show CDR1 as ENHRY and CDR2 as SYGVKD. V trimming: 6 bases; J trimming: 2 bases; junction bases outside the gene matches: 7. The CDR3 extends over 14 amino acids. The CDR3 nucleotides are TGTGCCATCAGGCCTAGCGGTAGTACCTACGAGCAGTACTTC. Amino acids: CAIRPSGSTYEQYF.

The V call is TRBV6-5, the J call TRBJ1-2; tentatively, D is TRBD1 (6 bases). The CDR3 covers 15 residues. The V end lost 6 bases, the J end lost 0 bases, and 14 bases lay between the germline ends. From germline, CDR1 is MNHEY and CDR2 SVGAGI. This CDR3 is CASRTHRQANYGYTF. The CDR3 region has the DNA TGTGCCAGCAGAACCCACCGACAGGCTAACTATGGCTACACCTTC.

The V call is TRBV28, the J call TRBJ2-7; 7 bases are a match to TRBD1. Germline CDR1 and CDR2: MDHEN and SYDVKM. V dropped 2 bases and J dropped 2; count of bases not matched to a gene: 9. This CDR3 contains 16 residues. The CDR3 reads CASSLPLSGTAYEQYF. In DNA, the CDR3 is TGTGCCAGCAGTTTACCCCTTTCCGGGACAGCCTACGAGCAGTACTTC.

The chain is built from TRBV11-2 and TRBJ2-1, with TRBD2 matching over 8 bases. CDR1 and CDR2 from the germline V gene are SGHAT and FQNNGV. The V gene end was trimmed by 3 bases and the J gene end by 3 bases; junction bases not matched to a gene: 4. This CDR3 spans 15 amino acids. The CDR3 loop is CASSFSGGVYNEQFF. The CDR3 nucleotides read TGTGCCAGCAGCTTTTCCGGGGGGGTCTACAATGAGCAGTTCTTC.

The genes are TRBV29-1 and TRBJ1-3; D gene uncertain. This CDR3 is built from 15 residues. CDR1 and CDR2 (germline): SQVTM, ANQGSEA. The V gene lost 4 bases and the J gene lost 0 bases, with 13 bases spanning the gap. The CDR3 reads CSVGAVTSSGNTIYF. The DNA of the CDR3 is TGCAGCGTTGGGGCCGTAACGAGCTCTGGAAACACCATATATTTT.